This entry lists 10 T cell receptor beta chains sequenced from one sample in a study of early T cells in non-severe SARS-CoV-2 infection (dated by TCRdb to 2020 to 2022). To prepare the library, 5' RACE was applied. Instrument used: NextSeq 500. The public reads were run again by TCRdb, first through fastp at Q25 and then through MiXCR, and only productive beta chains were kept. Rows merge per CDR3 protein into single entries with the most common DNA and genes. This sample lists roughly 35,000 distinct CDR3 sequences; around 4% were detected once. Roughly 10% of the sample lies in the top ten. Source material: whole blood. The receptors stem from an adult who was a healthcare worker with PCR-confirmed SARS-CoV-2 infection or an uninfected control (not recorded which).

This clonotype was picked up many times. The J gene is TRBJ1-4, the V gene TRBV3-1; D unresolved. CDR1 and CDR2 from the germline V gene are LGHDT and YNNKEL (reference sequence). The CDR3 consists of 15 residues. Trimming took off 4 bases at V and 5 bases at J, with 14 bases between the two ends. The CDR3 loop is CASSPLQRLNEKLFF. As DNA, the CDR3 is TGTGCCAGCAGCCCCCTACAACGGCTAAATGAAAAACTGTTTTTT.

The table lists this clonotype with many counts. V usage is TRBV5-1 and J usage is TRBJ2-3; D remains ambiguous. The CDR3 totals 15 residues. V lost 0 bases to trimming and J lost 0 bases, with 8 bases between them. Germline V gene lookup returns CDR1 SGHRS and CDR2 YFSETQ. The CDR3 DNA is TGCGCCAGCAGCTTGGGGAAACCTAGCACAGATACGCAGTATTTT. It specifies CASSLGKPSTDTQYF. The full variable domain, rest sourced from reference TRBV5-1 and TRBJ2-3, is KAGVTQTPRYLIKTRGQQVTLSCSPISGHRSVSWYQQTPGQGLQFLFEYFSETQRNKGNFPGRFSGRQFSNSRSEMNVSTLELGDSALYLCASSLGKPSTDTQYFGPGTRLTVL.

Of note for this clonotype: Being one base from a much bigger clone, this may be a read error. The chain employs TRBV24-1 and TRBJ2-5; the match to TRBD2 covers 10 bases. Unmatched junction bases numbered 6, after V lost 12 bases and J lost 3 bases. In germline, CDR1 is KGHDR, CDR2 SFDVKD. This CDR3 has 13 amino acids. The CDR3 sequence is CAARTSGKETQYF. The CDR3 DNA sequence: TGTGCCGCTCGGACTAGCGGCAAAGAGACCCAGTACTTC.

This clonotype has ten or more counts. The J gene is TRBJ2-4, the V gene TRBV7-8; 12 bases match TRBD2. Losses at the gene ends were 5 bases for V and 0 bases for J; bases not matched to a gene: 8. Looked up from germline, CDR1 is SGHVS and CDR2 is FQNEAQ. The CDR3 length is 18 residues. CDR3 nucleotide sequence: TGTGCCAGCAGCGTAGACGGACTAGCGGGGCTAGCCAAAAACATTCAGTACTTC. Its protein product is CASSVDGLAGLAKNIQYF.

A note on this clonotype: This could be a read error, since a much larger clone is one nucleotide away. The chain joins TRBV29-1 to TRBJ1-2, with a tentative D call TRBD1 (5 bases). Germline V lookup: CDR1 SQVTM, CDR2 ANQGSEA. CDR3 size: 14 residues. The CDR3 here is CSALGAPGVSGYSF. The CDR3 nucleotides read TGCAGCGCCCTCGGGGCCCCCGGGGTTTCTGGCTACTCCTTC.

This clonotype was seen a handful of times. The chain couples TRBV20-1 to TRBJ1-1; D uncertain. V lost 6 bases and J lost 4, with 15 bases in between. Germline V lookup: CDR1 DFQATT, CDR2 SNEGSKA (reference sequence). The CDR3 consists of 13 residues. For the CDR3, the DNA is TGCAGTGCCAATCAAGGCAGGTTCACTGAAGCTTTCTTT. Translated, it gives CSANQGRFTEAFF.

The sample holds many counts of this clonotype. The gene calls are TRBV12-3 or TRBV12-4 and TRBJ1-5, with TRBD1 identical over 8 bases. V dropped 5 bases and J dropped 6; count of bases not matched to a gene: 12. This CDR3 has 16 residues. CDR3 sequence (DNA): TGTGCCAGCAGTCCTAGGGCCGGGACAGGAATTCAGCCCCAGCATTTT. Translation gives CASSPRAGTGIQPQHF.

This clonotype was observed at least ten times. In DNA form, the CDR3 reads TGTGCCAGCAGCCGTCTGGGAGGGCCCGGCAATGAGCAGTTCTTC. Amino acid sequence: CASSRLGGPGNEQFF. V usage is TRBV7-3 and J usage is TRBJ2-1; TRBD2 agrees at 7 bases. The germline CDR1 and CDR2 sequences are SGHTA and FQGTGA. Trimming cost V 5 bases and J 6 bases; bases outside gene matches: 10. The CDR3 is 15 amino acids.

This clonotype was counted many times. The chain links TRBV6-6 to TRBJ1-5; TRBD1 agrees at 8 bases. From germline, CDR1 is MNHNY and CDR2 SVGAGI (reference sequence). V was clipped by 2 bases and J by 1 base; unmatched bases: 4. There are 16 residues in the CDR3. The CDR3: CASSYPDRASNQPQHF. The CDR3 DNA follows: TGTGCCAGCAGTTACCCGGACAGGGCAAGCAATCAGCCCCAGCATTTT.

The chain employs TRBV28 and TRBJ2-2, with D possibly TRBD2 on 5 matching bases. The CDR3 covers 13 residues. Per the germline V gene, CDR1 is MDHEN and CDR2 is SYDVKM. The germline V and J ends were trimmed by 11 bases and 2 bases, with 12 bases remaining between them. CDR3 in DNA: TGTGCCGGTCAGCGGAGAAACACCGGGGAGCTGTTTTTT. This codes for CAGQRRNTGELFF.